This T cell receptor beta chain was captured in a study of response to subunit inactivated influenza vaccine. This CDR3 contains 16 residues. V was pared by 5 bases and J by 0 bases, with 7 bases of the junction left unmatched. Germline CDR1 SGHTA, CDR2 FQGNSA. Each CDR3 protein is one row after TCRdb ran MiXCR on the RT-PCR reads. This table holds roughly 500,000 distinct CDR3 sequences, roughly 25% found once. This sample also belongs to another study, concerning T cells expressing NK-cell markers. That report notes: TCR beta cDNA was generated via 5'RACE template switching incorporating UMIs. The study drew TCR beta repertoires from sorted CD3+CD56+NKG2C+, CD3+CD56+NKG2C- and CD3+CD56-NKG2C+ T cells. The authors applied an anti-gamma-delta TCR antibody in several experiments, and it restricted sorting to alpha-beta TCR T cells. Several of the donors also had these clonotypes leading their CD3+CD56-NKG2C+ fraction.

The chain has TRBV7-2 and TRBJ1-5; 7 nucleotides align to TRBD1. This clonotype was sampled from a middle-aged man who received an inactivated influenza vaccine. This sample comprised CD4+ T cells sorted from PBMCs, obtained 12 days after vaccination. The CDR3 sequence: CASSQGTAISNQPQHF. The CDR3 bases are TGTGCCAGCAGCCAAGGGACAGCGATTAGCAATCAGCCCCAGCATTTT.